Below are 14 T cell receptor beta chains sequenced from a single sample in a study of regulatory T cells in long-lasting Graves disease (TCRdb year 2021). Per the publication, the time point label means: newly diagnosed GD, antithyroid drugs for less than 3 months. For both TCR sequencing and RNA sequencing, RNA was extracted from PBMCs using TRIzol. Receptors were amplified or captured by multiplex PCR. Sequencing instrument: Illumina HiSeq 4000. TCR beta libraries were built with iRepertoire HTBI primers and Arm-PCR amplification of CDR3 regions. TCRdb trimmed public reads at Q25 via fastp, called clones via MiXCR and kept in-frame beta chains. Each record represents a unique CDR3 protein, reported with the most common genes and DNA among its rows. For this sample there are around 240,000 distinct CDR3 sequences; approximately 20% appear just once. The top ten clones comprise 13% to 15% of the sample.

These data also formed part of another study, on T cells in Graves' hyperthyroidism and ophthalmopathy.

This specimen was peripheral blood mononuclear cells (PBMCs), taken at new diagnosis, from a patient treated with antithyroid drugs. All receptors derive from a woman in her 30s with Graves disease. Donor details come from another sample of the same person, matched by shared clones.

V usage is TRBV11-2 and J usage is TRBJ1-5; D is ambiguous. The CDR3 has 13 residues. Germline lookup yields CDR1 SGHAT and CDR2 FQNNGV. V shed 5 bases and J shed 9 bases, with 14 bases lying between them. CDR3 bases: TGTGCCAGCAGCCCACTTGGAGCAGCGCCCCAGCATTTT. The encoded protein is CASSPLGAAPQHF.

Points on this clonotype: It differs at one base from a far larger clone, so likely a read error. This chain connects TRBV13 to TRBJ2-3; TRBD2 aligns across 9 bases. Gene TRBJ2-7 matches the end of the DNA better, so the J call may be wrong. In germline, CDR1 is PRHDT, CDR2 FYEKMQ (reference sequence). There are 15 residues in the CDR3. The CDR3 is CASSPRGGRSSEQYF. The CDR3 DNA reads TGTGCCAGCAGCCCGCGGGGGGGCCGAAGTAGTGAGCAGTACTTC.

This clonotype was found many times. The chain has TRBV12-3 or TRBV12-4 and TRBJ2-7; 10 nucleotides align to TRBD2. The CDR3 totals 16 residues. The V gene end was trimmed by 3 bases and the J gene end by 0 bases; junction bases not matched to a gene: 5. DNA of the CDR3: TGTGCCAGCAGTTTTCAGCGGGGGGGAAGCTCCTACGAGCAGTACTTC. Its protein is CASSFQRGGSSYEQYF.

This clonotype was counted many times. The chain joins TRBV20-1 to TRBJ1-6, with 7 bases lining up with TRBD1. V trimming: 0 bases; J trimming: 1 base; junction bases outside the gene matches: 6. This CDR3 has 17 amino acids. The germline V gene encodes CDR1 DFQATT and CDR2 SNEGSKA (reference sequence). The CDR3 nucleotides are TGCAGTGCTAGAGATGGCAGGGGGATGTCCTATAATTCACCCCTCCACTTT. Amino acid sequence: CSARDGRGMSYNSPLHF.

Turning to this clonotype: A much bigger clone sits one base away, suggesting this may be a read error. Without the conserved terminal phenylalanine or tryptophan, this CDR3 likely stems from a read error. This chain uses TRBV4-1 with TRBJ2-1; D is possibly TRBD1 (6 bases). The V gene's germline CDR1 is MGHRA and CDR2 YSYEKL. The CDR3 spans 14 residues. Trimming left V 4 bases short and J 8 bases short, with 15 bases between. For the CDR3, the DNA is TGCGCCAGCAGCCCAACCGGGACAATGGATGAGCAGTTCGTC. Protein: CASSPTGTMDEQFV.

This clonotype was counted ten times or more. The chain carries TRBV20-1 and TRBJ2-1; 11 bases fit TRBD1. The CDR3 is 15 amino acids. Trimming removed 6 bases from V and 7 bases from J; junction bases left unmatched: 11. Germline-derived CDR1 and CDR2 are DFQATT and SNEGSKA (reference sequence). CDR3 sequence reads: CSAEAGQGVGNEQFF. Written as DNA, the CDR3 is TGCAGTGCCGAAGCGGGACAGGGGGTTGGTAATGAGCAGTTCTTC.

This clonotype was recorded many times. The genes are TRBV27 and TRBJ1-1, with D possibly being TRBD1 (5 bases). V lost 4 bases, J lost 6 bases, and 12 bases lay in between. Germline CDR1 reads MNHEY; CDR2 reads SMNVEV (reference sequence). CDR3 length: 13 residues. The CDR3 loop reads CASSSAGSPEAFF. The CDR3 nucleotides read TGTGCCAGCAGTTCCGCAGGGTCTCCTGAAGCTTTCTTT.

The chain has TRBV27 and TRBJ2-3, with 10 bases fitting TRBD2. The CDR3 is made up of 17 amino acids. J gave up 6 bases and V 5 bases, and 14 bases lay outside the gene matches. CDR1 and CDR2 (germline): MNHEY, SMNVEV (reference sequence). CDR3 amino acids: CASSPSGGEGLEDTQYF. The DNA of the CDR3 is TGTGCCAGCAGTCCGAGCGGGGGGGAGGGCCTCGAGGATACGCAGTATTTT.

This clonotype was observed at least ten times. The chain has TRBV20-1 and TRBJ1-1; a weak D match, TRBD1 (5 bases). The CDR3 has 14 residues. Germline V gene data show CDR1 as DFQATT and CDR2 as SNEGSKA (reference sequence). Trimming cost V 3 bases and J 1 base, with 12 bases left between them. This CDR3 reads CSASLYGQNTEAFF. The CDR3 nucleotides are TGCAGTGCTAGTTTATACGGACAGAACACTGAAGCTTTCTTT.

This clonotype was seen at least ten times. In DNA form, the CDR3 reads TGTGCCAGCTCCCCCGAGGGGGGAGAGACCCAGTACTTC. Its protein product is CASSPEGGETQYF. V gene TRBV18 combines with J gene TRBJ2-5; D possibly matches TRBD1 or TRBD2 (6 bases each). The V gene's germline CDR1 is KGHSH and CDR2 LQKENI. The CDR3 sequence is 13 residues long. V was pared by 6 bases and J by 4 bases, with 12 bases between. The full variable domain, its missing parts supplied by reference TRBV18 and TRBJ2-5, is NAGVMQNPRHLVRRRGQEARLRCSPMKGHSHVYWYRQLPEEGLKFMVYLQKENIIDESGMPKERFSAEFPKEGPSILRIQQVVRGDSAAYFCASSPEGGETQYFGPGTRLLVL.

This rearrangement joins TRBV19 to TRBJ1-6; tentatively, D is TRBD1 (6 bases). Germline CDR1 is LNHDA and CDR2 is SQIVND (reference sequence). CDR3 length: 19 amino acids. Trimming removed 5 bases at V and 9 bases at J, with 29 bases between. The CDR3 DNA reads TGTGCCAGTAGTGAACCCCGGGGGGCGATTCTAGAAACTCCTTCACCCCTCCACTTT. This codes for CASSEPRGAILETPSPLHF.

This clonotype was found many times. V and J are TRBV20-1 and TRBJ2-1, with 12 bases matching TRBD2. V shed 5 bases, J shed 7 bases, and the junction held 9 bases outside the gene matches. This CDR3 contains 15 residues. CDR1 and CDR2 (germline): DFQATT, SNEGSKA (reference sequence). The CDR3 DNA follows: TGCAGTGCTTCCCTAGCGGGGGGGACTTGGAATGAGCAGTTCTTC. This gives the protein CSASLAGGTWNEQFF.

This clonotype came up many times. The V and J genes are TRBV7-9 and TRBJ2-7; D not certain. Trimming removed 5 bases at V and 5 bases at J, with 25 bases between. This CDR3 contains 17 residues. Germline CDR1 and CDR2: SEHNR and FQNEAQ (reference sequence). CDR3 sequence (DNA): TGTGCCAGCAGCATCGGCCACCTGACACGCGGTTACGACGAGCAGTACTTC. Amino acid sequence: CASSIGHLTRGYDEQYF.

This clonotype was seen repeatedly, ten times or more. The rearrangement uses TRBV4-1 and TRBJ1-5; 7 positions agree with TRBD1. The CDR3 loop spans 15 amino acids. CDR1 MGHRA and CDR2 YSYEKL come from the germline V gene. V dropped 5 bases and J dropped 5; count of bases not matched to a gene: 9. In nucleotides, the CDR3 is TGCGCCAGCAGCGGCGGGACAGCGTTCGATCAGCCCCAGCATTTT. Protein sequence: CASSGGTAFDQPQHF.